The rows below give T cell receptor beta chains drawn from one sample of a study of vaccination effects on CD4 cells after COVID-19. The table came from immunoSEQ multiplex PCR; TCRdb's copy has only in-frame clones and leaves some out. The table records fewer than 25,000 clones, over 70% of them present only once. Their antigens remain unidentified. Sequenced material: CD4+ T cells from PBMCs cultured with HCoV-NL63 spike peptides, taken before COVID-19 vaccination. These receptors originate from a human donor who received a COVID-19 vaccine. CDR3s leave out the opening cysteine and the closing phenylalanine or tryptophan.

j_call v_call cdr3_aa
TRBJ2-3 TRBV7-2 ASSLFLAVDTDTQY
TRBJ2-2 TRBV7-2 ASSLRLVSGELF
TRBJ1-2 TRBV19 ASTGAGGGYT
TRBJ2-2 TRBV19 ASSIEFSSTGELF
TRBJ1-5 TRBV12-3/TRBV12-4 ASNNRGNQPQH
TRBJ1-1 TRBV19 ASAGQIVNTEAF
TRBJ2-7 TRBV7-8 ASSPDRGLRRTSSYEQY
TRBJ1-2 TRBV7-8 ASSVATEYGYT
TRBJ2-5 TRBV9 ASSWGTTPQETQY
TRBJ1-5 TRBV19 ASKTTVRSNQPQH
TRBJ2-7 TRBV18 ASSPRTASYEQY
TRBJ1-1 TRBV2 ASSDIMGQGGTEAF
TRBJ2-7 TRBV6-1 ASREYSGTAPYEQY
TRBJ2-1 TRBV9 ASRAGGLGYNEQF
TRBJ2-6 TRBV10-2 ASSDGQGVTGANVLT
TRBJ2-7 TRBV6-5 ASRRELSYEQY